These 24 T cell receptor beta chains were all obtained from the same sample, sequenced in a study of blood T cells in healthy people across ages. Using a J-beta primer mix together with a sample-barcoded 5' primer, a second PCR was run for 7 to 11 cycles. TCRdb independently ran MiXCR on the 5' RACE reads; one entry per CDR3 protein. The data show 800,000 to 950,000 distinct CDR3 sequences, about 48% seen once. Sequences were obtained from blood. These receptor sequences come from a man aged 25 to 40 in good health.

The chain carries TRBV6-6 and TRBJ1-2; D ambiguous. Per germline, CDR1 MNHNY and CDR2 SVGAGI (reference sequence). The CDR3 has 12 residues. V lost 8 bases and J 3 bases, leaving 10 bases between the germline ends. CDR3 nucleotides: TGTGCCAGCGGCGACCAAGACTATGGCTACACCTTC. It encodes CASGDQDYGYTF.

The chain has TRBV4-1 and TRBJ1-3; D is unclear. Germline V gives CDR1 MGHRA, CDR2 YSYEKL. The CDR3 totals 17 residues. Trimming removed 4 bases at V and 0 bases at J, with 16 bases between. The CDR3 DNA reads as TGCGCCAGCAGCCCTTACGCCGACGGTAGCTCTGGAAACACCATATATTTT. This encodes CASSPYADGSSGNTIYF.

Remarks on this clonotype: It may be a read error: a sequence one base away is much more abundant. The chain has TRBV12-3 or TRBV12-4 and TRBJ2-7; 7 bases match TRBD2. The CDR3 is made up of 15 amino acids. The V segment lost 0 bases and the J segment 6 bases; nucleotides outside the gene matches: 8. Written as DNA, the CDR3 is TGTGCCAGCAGTTTAGCGGCAGGGAGGGGTGGCGAGCAGTACTTC. This translates into CASSLAAGRGGEQYF.

The CDR3 sequence: CASSLPTGGNPEAFF. CDR3 sequence (DNA): TGCGCCAGCAGCTTACCGACAGGGGGAAACCCTGAAGCTTTCTTT. The chain employs TRBV5-1 and TRBJ1-1; TRBD1 aligns across 9 bases. With V trimmed by 2 bases and J by 6 bases, 8 bases remained unmatched. Germline V gene data show CDR1 as SGHRS and CDR2 as YFSETQ. This CDR3 contains 15 residues.

This clonotype was seen many times. The genes are TRBV7-9 and TRBJ2-4; either TRBD1 or TRBD2 may supply D (5 bases each). Trimming shortened V by 0 bases and J by 7 bases, and 7 bases separated the two germline ends. The CDR3 has 13 residues. Germline V gives CDR1 SEHNR, CDR2 FQNEAQ (reference sequence). CDR3 coding DNA: TGTGCCAGCAGCTTAGCGGGGGTCAACATTCAGTACTTC. Translation gives CASSLAGVNIQYF.

The chain uses TRBV4-2 and TRBJ2-7, with 7 bases matching TRBD1. Per the germline V gene, CDR1 is LGHNA and CDR2 is YNFKEQ. This CDR3 spans 15 amino acids. V was clipped by 0 bases and J by 5 bases; unmatched bases: 7. The CDR3 DNA sequence: TGTGCCAGCAGCCAAGATTTGAGACAGGGCGACGAGCAGTACTTC. This gives the protein CASSQDLRQGDEQYF.

Turning to this clonotype: One end of the junction is discordant with germline, which a read error may explain. The chain has TRBV20-1 and TRBJ2-2, with D tentatively TRBD1 (7 bases). Per the germline V gene, CDR1 is DFQATT and CDR2 is SNEGSKA (reference sequence). The CDR3 loop spans 16 amino acids. CDR3 DNA sequence: TGCAGTGCTGGAGATCGGGGGACAGCGAACACCGGGGAGCTGTTTTTT. Translating gives CSAGDRGTANTGELFF.

There are a few counts of this clonotype. The V call is TRBV7-9, the J call TRBJ1-4; the D is unclear. V lost 6 bases to trimming and J lost 0 bases, with 11 bases between them. Looked up from germline, CDR1 is SEHNR and CDR2 is FQNEAQ (reference sequence). The CDR3 consists of 15 residues. The CDR3 nucleotides read TGTGCCAGCAGACCCTCTATGGCAACTAATGAAAAACTGTTTTTT. Residues: CASRPSMATNEKLFF.

Here the CDR3 reads CASTYGGWGATNTEAFF. DNA for the CDR3: TGTGCCAGCACCTATGGGGGGTGGGGGGCGACGAACACTGAAGCTTTCTTT. The V call is TRBV6-1, the J call TRBJ1-1; D may be TRBD1 (6 bases). From germline, CDR1 is MNHNS and CDR2 SASEGT. Trimming shortened V by 7 bases and J by 1 base, and 22 bases separated the two germline ends. The CDR3 has 17 amino acids.

The rearrangement uses TRBV27 and TRBJ2-1; D gene unclear. Trimming cost V 4 bases and J 6 bases, with 7 bases left between them. This CDR3 has 12 amino acids. The germline V gene encodes CDR1 MNHEY and CDR2 SMNVEV (reference sequence). CDR3: CASSSGSNEQFF. In DNA, the CDR3 is TGTGCCAGCAGTTCTGGTTCCAATGAGCAGTTCTTC.

This chain connects TRBV7-9 to TRBJ2-5; weak D call: TRBD1 (6 bases). The J call may not be correct, given that the DNA end is closer to TRBJ2-7. This CDR3 contains 14 residues. Germline CDR1 and CDR2: SEHNR and FQNEAQ (reference sequence). The DNA of the CDR3 is TGTGCCAGCAGCTTAACTAGGGGGACCTACGAGCAGTACTTC. It codes for CASSLTRGTYEQYF.

A note on this clonotype: The junction departs from the called germline gene at one end, perhaps through a read error. The gene calls are TRBV5-5 and TRBJ2-1; TRBD2 is a possible D gene (6 bases). Germline V lookup: CDR1 SGHKS, CDR2 YYEKEE (reference sequence). The CDR3 length is 14 residues. This CDR3 is CAGSGGDGYNEQFF. CDR3 sequence (DNA): TGTGCCGGCAGCGGCGGGGACGGTTACAATGAGCAGTTCTTC.

J is TRBJ2-7 and V is TRBV4-3; D remains unclear. The CDR3 has 15 amino acids. V was shortened by 0 bases and J by 0 bases, with 9 bases between the two germline ends. Germline V gene sequence: CDR1 LGHNA, CDR2 YSLEER. As DNA, the CDR3 is TGCGCCAGCAGCCAAGAAGGGTTTCACTCCTACGAGCAGTACTTC. Translation: CASSQEGFHSYEQYF.

For this clonotype: One end of the junction varies from germline; a read error may be responsible. The V and J genes are TRBV6-6 and TRBJ1-5; D gene ambiguous. Per the germline V gene, CDR1 is MNHNY and CDR2 is SVGAGI (reference sequence). The CDR3 is made up of 11 amino acids. The chain's CDR3 is CASSSNQPRHF. The CDR3 DNA is TGTGCCAGCAGTTCCAATCAGCCCCGGCATTTT.

This clonotype appeared a single time. The chain employs TRBV20-1 and TRBJ1-2; D uncertain. Germline loops: CDR1 DFQATT, CDR2 SNEGSKA (reference sequence). Trimming removed 6 bases from V and 8 bases from J, with 10 bases in between. The CDR3 covers 10 residues. CDR3 DNA sequence: TGCAGTGCCCCCCAAGGGGGCTACACCTTC. It codes for CSAPQGGYTF.

The chain joins TRBV29-1 to TRBJ2-5; 7 bases line up with TRBD1. Gene TRBJ2-7 matches the end of the DNA better, so the J call may be wrong. The germline gives CDR1 SQVTM, CDR2 ANQGSEA. The CDR3 is made up of 13 amino acids. The CDR3 DNA follows: TGCAGCGCCCTGACAGGGAAGAGCACCGAGCAGTACTTC. Protein product: CSALTGKSTEQYF.

Many counts were recorded for this clonotype. The DNA for the CDR3 is TGCGCCAGCAGCCCAGGATCCTTCAATGGCTACACCTTC. Protein sequence: CASSPGSFNGYTF. This chain connects TRBV4-1 to TRBJ1-2; D is undetermined. The CDR3 length is 13 residues. Trimming removed 4 bases at V and 6 bases at J, with 12 bases between. Germline V lookup: CDR1 MGHRA, CDR2 YSYEKL.

This clonotype has more than one count but fewer than ten. The genes are TRBV6-2 or TRBV6-3 and TRBJ2-1; D is uncertain. Germline V gene lookup returns CDR1 MNHEY and CDR2 SVGEGT. The length of the CDR3 is 13 residues. V was trimmed by 2 bases and J by 2 bases, leaving 4 bases between them. The CDR3 coding sequence is TGTGCCAGCAGTTACCTCCCCTACAATGAGCAGTTCTTC. Translating it yields CASSYLPYNEQFF.

This clonotype showed up just a few times. The chain combines TRBV7-2 with TRBJ2-7; possible D gene TRBD1, 6 bases. Germline assignment: CDR1 SGHTA and CDR2 FQGNSA. The CDR3 is 12 amino acids. Trimming took off 4 bases at V and 6 bases at J, with 10 bases between the two ends. The DNA of the CDR3 is TGTGCCAGCAGCTCCGACAGGTTCGAGCAGTACTTC. Amino acid sequence: CASSSDRFEQYF.

A word on this clonotype: The junction shows a germline mismatch at one end, possibly a read error. The chain recombines TRBV7-2 with TRBJ2-1; TRBD1 agrees at 7 bases. The CDR3 is made up of 15 amino acids. Germline V lookup: CDR1 SGHTA, CDR2 FQGNSA. The CDR3 DNA follows: TGTGCCAGCAGCTCCCGACAGGGTGGATACACTGAGCAGTTCTTC. Translated, it gives CASSSRQGGYTEQFF.

This clonotype was counted between two and nine times. The J gene is TRBJ2-1, the V gene TRBV9; 8 bases line up with TRBD2. CDR1 is SGDLS, CDR2 YYNGEE, per germline. V shed 0 bases and J 5 bases; nucleotides not matched to a gene: 4. This CDR3 has 15 amino acids. CDR3 bases: TGTGCCAGCAGCGTAGCCGGGACTAGAAACAATGAGCAGTTCTTC. Translation gives CASSVAGTRNNEQFF.

A word on this clonotype: A much larger clone sits a single nucleotide away, making a read error possible. The rearrangement joins TRBV24-1 to TRBJ2-3; D is undetermined. CDR1 is KGHDR, CDR2 SFDVKD, per germline. This CDR3 contains 15 residues. Trimming removed 3 bases at V and 2 bases at J, with 11 bases between. Here the CDR3 DNA reads TGTGCCACCAGTGATGCGGTACGCCACACAGATACGCAGTATTTT. This codes for CATSDAVRHTDTQYF.

This chain links TRBV2 with TRBJ2-1, with D maybe TRBD1 (5 bases). The CDR3 spans 14 residues. V was trimmed by 10 bases and J by 5 bases, leaving 18 bases between them. Looked up from germline, CDR1 is SNHLY and CDR2 is FYNNEI. CDR3 loop: CATIVRGGDNEQFF. DNA for the CDR3: TGTGCCACCATCGTTAGGGGTGGTGACAATGAGCAGTTCTTC.

To note about this clonotype: A read error may produce the germline difference seen at one junction end. In nucleotides, the CDR3 is TGTGCCGGCAGCTTAAGTCAGTTGAATGACAATGAGCAGTACTTC. As protein: CAGSLSQLNDNEQYF. The rearrangement links TRBV7-3 to TRBJ2-4; no reliable D call. Germline assignment: CDR1 SGHTA and CDR2 FQGTGA. The CDR3 extends over 15 amino acids.